Given below is one T cell receptor beta chain in context. The germline V and J ends were trimmed by 6 bases and 6 bases, with 17 bases remaining between them. CDR1 MDHEN and CDR2 SYDVKM come from the germline V gene. The length of the CDR3 is 14 residues. This sample is part of a study of blood T cell repertoires in COVID-19. Produced via immunoSEQ multiplex PCR; TCRdb's table is partial and in-frame only. The sample contains roughly 230,000 clones, roughly 86% of which appear only once. The chain recombines TRBV28 with TRBJ1-2; D gene unclear. The TCR comes from a woman younger than 45 with acute COVID-19. The sample was PBMCs or T cells enriched from blood (not recorded which). The CDR3 reads CASRLRQELDGYTF. CDR3 bases: TGTGCCAGCAGGTTAAGACAAGAGTTGGATGGCTACACCTTC.